This T cell receptor (beta chain) emerged from a study of siplizumab effects on memory and regulatory T cells. Whole-study findings and limits: Naive T cells looked more diverse than memory cells, and they looked like major contributors to the alloresponse.

TCRdb keeps only in-frame clones here, not all; method: immunoSEQ multiplex PCR. The sample shows under 100,000 clones, about 91% of them seen only once. Germline V lookup: CDR1 MGHRA, CDR2 YSYEKL. There are 16 residues in the CDR3. V shed 0 bases and J shed 2 bases, with 14 bases lying between them. As regards this clone: Its antigen is currently unknown.

Sequences were obtained from Tregs sorted from blood. This sequence joins TRBV4-1 and TRBJ2-7, with a tentative D call TRBD2 (5 bases). This receptor was obtained from a human donor in good health. Here the CDR3 DNA reads TGCGCCAGCAGCCAAGAACTGGACTCCTACCCCTACGAGCAGTACTTC. Translation: CASSQELDSYPYEQYF.